This TCR beta chain derives from a study of shared clonotypes between healthy human individuals. V lost 4 bases and J 8 bases, leaving 15 bases between the germline ends. The CDR3 is 13 residues long. Germline V gives CDR1 SGHRS, CDR2 YFSETQ. Libraries were prepared by immunoSEQ multiplex PCR; TCRdb keeps only in-frame clonotypes and omits some of them. Seen here are some 2.3 million clones, 85% to 95% observed once, and the top ten hold under 0.45%. V is TRBV5-1 and J is TRBJ1-2; tentatively, D is TRBD1 (5 bases). The source material was naive CD4+ T cells from PBMCs. Described subset: CD45RA+ positively selected. This receptor was obtained from a man between 18 and 35 years old in good health. Some clones in this sample may be carry-over from other donors' samples. The CDR3 sequence: CASSHRDPSGYTF. The CDR3 nucleotides are TGCGCCAGCAGCCACCGGGACCCCTCAGGCTACACCTTC.